A selection of T cell receptor beta chains follows, all from one sample in a study of CD8+ T cells in alopecia areata. The assay was immunoSEQ multiplex PCR, and TCRdb's table has in-frame clones only and misses some. The sample has more than 100,000 clones, approximately 84% seen once. Specimen: CD8+ T cells sorted from blood, collected between weeks 30 and 35, from a patient treated with tofacitinib. These receptors all come from a human donor with alopecia areata. Both conserved end residues are part of each CDR3. The D gene is left open where the match is weak. The listing skips clone size in some rows; elsewhere it reads once, few, many or a size class.

clone_size j_call v_call d_call cdr3_nt cdr3_aa
once TRBJ2-7 TRBV6-5 - TGTGCCAGCAGTTTCTCTTTAGGGGGTTACGAGCAGTACTTC CASSFSLGGYEQYF
few TRBJ1-4 TRBV11-2 TRBD1 TGTGCCAGCAGCGCTGCCGGGACAGGGAGGGAAAAACTGTTTTTT CASSAAGTGREKLFF
- TRBJ1-5 TRBV7-6 TRBD1 TGTGCCAGCAGCTTAAGAACAGGGGGTAGCAATCAGCCCCAGCATTTT CASSLRTGGSNQPQHF
- TRBJ2-1 TRBV29-1 TRBD1 TGCAGCGTTGATCAAACAGGGGGTAATGAGCAGTTCTTC CSVDQTGGNEQFF
- TRBJ1-3 TRBV9 - TGTGCCAGCAGCGTCGACACAGGCTCTGGAAACACCATATATTTT CASSVDTGSGNTIYF
- TRBJ2-1 TRBV27 - TGTGCCAGCAGTTTAAGGGCCGCGGGGAAACAATACAATGAGCAGTTCTTC CASSLRAAGKQYNEQFF
- TRBJ2-7 TRBV11-2 - TGTGCCAGCAGCTTAGTCCTCCAGCTAAAGAACGCCTACGAGCAGTACTTC CASSLVLQLKNAYEQYF
few TRBJ1-2 TRBV6-1 - TGTGCCAGCAGTGACCTCAACTATGGCTACACCTTC CASSDLNYGYTF
- TRBJ2-3 TRBV14 TRBD2 TGTGCCAGCAGCCAACCTTCTAGCGGGAGTGGTTTCACGCAGTATTTT CASSQPSSGSGFTQYF
- TRBJ2-7 TRBV7-8 - TGTGCCAGCAGCCCGCAAGCCAACCAAGCCTACGAGCAGTACTTC CASSPQANQAYEQYF
- TRBJ2-3 TRBV6-5 TRBD2 TGTGCCAGCAGTTACGGTCGGGGGGGCACAGATACGCAGTATTTT CASSYGRGGTDTQYF
- TRBJ2-2 TRBV9 - TGTGCCAGTGGGGCCCCCGGGGAGCTGTTTTTT CASGAPGELFF
- TRBJ1-4 TRBV2 - TGTGCCAGTATGGAATATGCCCCGAATGAAAAACTGTTTTTT CASMEYAPNEKLFF
few TRBJ2-2 TRBV30 TRBD2 TGTGCCTGGAGTGCACCTAGCGGGGGCCTCGCCGGGGAGCTGTTTTTT CAWSAPSGGLAGELFF
- TRBJ1-1 TRBV27 - TGTGCCAGCAGTTTATGGCAGGGCCTGAACACTGAAGCTTTCTTT CASSLWQGLNTEAFF
- TRBJ1-1 TRBV5-6 - TGTGCCAGCAGCCAACCTACAGGTCGGACTGAAGCTTTCTTT CASSQPTGRTEAFF
- TRBJ2-1 TRBV5-1 TRBD2 TGCGCCAGCAGCTTGGAAGGGACTAGCGGGAGCAATGAGCAGTTCTTC CASSLEGTSGSNEQFF
- TRBJ2-7 TRBV21-1 - TGTGCCAGCAGGGGGTGGTACTTC CASRGWYF
- TRBJ2-2 TRBV6-1 - TGTGCCAGCAGTGAATGGCAGGCTTACACCGGGGAGCTGTTTTTT CASSEWQAYTGELFF
- TRBJ2-7 TRBV9 - TGTGCCAGCAGCGTAGGGGGGGCACCTTCGACCTACGAGCAGTACTTC CASSVGGAPSTYEQYF
once TRBJ1-1 TRBV27 - TGTGCCAGCAGTTATCGGGAGGGCAACACTGAAGCTTTCTTT CASSYREGNTEAFF
few TRBJ1-3 TRBV13 - TGTGCCAGCAGTCTTACCGACTCTGGAAACACCATATATTTT CASSLTDSGNTIYF
- TRBJ2-7 TRBV12-5 TRBD2 TGTGCTAGTGGGTATAGCGGGAGTGGCGTTTCCTACGAGCAGTACTTC CASGYSGSGVSYEQYF
- TRBJ2-7 TRBV6-5 - TGTGCCAGCAGTGGGACTTCCTACGAGCAGTACTTC CASSGTSYEQYF
- TRBJ2-1 TRBV5-1 TRBD2 TGCGCCAGCAGCTCAACTAGCGGGGGCCCCTACAATGAGCAGTTCTTC CASSSTSGGPYNEQFF
- TRBJ1-1 TRBV4-1 TRBD1 TGCGCCAGCAGCCTGACAGGGACGAACACTGAAGCTTTCTTT CASSLTGTNTEAFF
once TRBJ2-5 TRBV19 - TGTGCCAGTAGTATGCGACGGGAACACCAAGAGACCCAGTACTTC CASSMRREHQETQYF
- TRBJ2-1 TRBV19 - TGTGCCAGTAGTATGAATCAGGTGCCTGAGCAGTTCTTC CASSMNQVPEQFF
- TRBJ2-3 TRBV11-2 - TGTGCCAGCAGTTCCCCCTTGGGTGATACGCAGTATTTT CASSSPLGDTQYF
- TRBJ2-7 TRBV5-6 TRBD1 TGTGCCAGCAGCCCAGGGGGCCGGGACAGGACCTACGAGCAGTACTTC CASSPGGRDRTYEQYF
- TRBJ1-2 TRBV13 TRBD1 TGTGCCAGCAGCTCGACCGCCCGGGACAGGGTTAACGGCTACACCTTC CASSSTARDRVNGYTF
- TRBJ2-1 TRBV29-1 - TGCAGCGTTGAAGCCGCTAGCCGGAGCTCCTACAATGAGCAGTTCTTC CSVEAASRSSYNEQFF
- TRBJ2-2 TRBV7-9 - TGTGCCAGCAGCTTAGGTGCGGGGGCCGCGAACACCGGGGAGCTGTTTTTT CASSLGAGAANTGELFF
- TRBJ2-1 TRBV7-9 - TGTGCCAGCAGCTCCCTTGAGGAGCGGACTACCTACAATGAGCAGTTCTTC CASSSLEERTTYNEQFF
- TRBJ1-4 TRBV19 - TGTGCCAGTAGTATGGGTAATGAAAAACTGTTTTTT CASSMGNEKLFF
- TRBJ2-4 TRBV5-1 TRBD1 TGCGCCAGCAGCAAAGGACAGGGTGAGGACATTCAGTACTTC CASSKGQGEDIQYF
once TRBJ2-7 TRBV27 TRBD1 TGTGCCAGCAGTTTGACAGGGAGCTCCTACGAGCAGTACTTC CASSLTGSSYEQYF
- TRBJ2-7 TRBV7-9 - TGTGCCAGCAGCCGGGTAGTAGGCGTATCCTCCTACGAGCAGTACTTC CASSRVVGVSSYEQYF
- TRBJ1-2 TRBV9 - TGTGCCTCGGTGGGGGCCCACTATGGCTACACCTTC CASVGAHYGYTF
- TRBJ2-7 TRBV2 - TGTGCCAGCAGTGGCGGTGGGGACGAGCAGTACTTC CASSGGGDEQYF
- TRBJ2-7 TRBV5-1 TRBD2 TGCGCCAGCAGCTTGAGGACTAGCGGAACCTACGAGCAGTACTTC CASSLRTSGTYEQYF
- TRBJ2-7 TRBV4-1 - TGCGCCAGCAGCCAAGTTCCAGGATCGACCATCACCTACGAGCAGTACTTC CASSQVPGSTITYEQYF
- TRBJ2-3 TRBV18 TRBD1 TGTGCCATATTAGACAGGGAAGCAACAGATACGCAGTATTTT CAILDREATDTQYF
- TRBJ2-1 TRBV7-8 - TGTGCCAGCATCGAAGGGGGGACTGGCAACAATGAGCAGTTCTTC CASIEGGTGNNEQFF
- TRBJ1-2 TRBV7-9 TRBD1 TGTGCCAGCAGCCTGGACAGGGGTGAAAACTATGGCTACACCTTC CASSLDRGENYGYTF
- TRBJ2-1 TRBV29-1 - TGCAGCGTTGGGGCCGAAAACTCCTACAATGAGCAGTTCTTC CSVGAENSYNEQFF
- TRBJ2-2 TRBV7-9 TRBD2 TGTGCCACCCCATCTAGAACACTAGCGGGAGCCACCGGGGAGCTGTTTTTT CATPSRTLAGATGELFF
- TRBJ2-7 TRBV7-9 TRBD2 TGTGCCAGCAGCTCGAGCGGGACTACGTACGAGCAGTACTTC CASSSSGTTYEQYF
- TRBJ2-3 TRBV9 - TGTGCCAGCAGCGTAGTCCGGGGGGCGTCGGATACGCAGTATTTT CASSVVRGASDTQYF
- TRBJ2-7 TRBV11-2 - TGTGCCAGCAGCTTAGCACTGACCTACGAGCAGTACTTC CASSLALTYEQYF